This T cell receptor beta chain was found in a study of blood T cells in healthy people across ages (dated by TCRdb to 2013 to 2016). Study-wide context: Template switching captured roughly one uniquely barcoded TCR beta cDNA molecule per two T cells in model experiments. Using deep sequencing normalized with unique cDNA molecular identifiers, the study measured how TCR beta repertoire diversity changes with age. The donors were split into four age groups: young (average 16 years), middle-aged (roughly 42), aged (roughly 60) and long-lived (roughly 80). Using the same blood draw, the study looked at two additional independent replicas of 1 million unique cDNA reads for two donors, one aged 18 to 30 and the other aged 80 or older.

The donors were roughly 39 Caucasian individuals from Russia, aged roughly 6 to 100 years, who were systemically healthy. Each donor gave around 9.5 milliliters of peripheral blood, collected into EDTA-treated Vacutainer tubes. Ficoll-Paque density-gradient centrifugation was used to isolate PBMCs, with at least 6 million obtained per sample. Trizol reagent was used to extract total RNA from the PBMCs, yielding at least 6 micrograms per sample. For every donor, flow cytometry on a PBMC aliquot measured the percentage of naive CD45RAhigh/CD27high T cells. The library was generated by 5' RACE. TCRdb names Illumina HiSeq 2500 as the instrument used. A second PCR of about 7 to 12 cycles was run with a J-beta primer mix and a sample-barcoded 5' primer. A template-switch 5' adaptor carrying 12 random nucleotides introduced a unique molecular identifier onto each TCR beta cDNA molecule. At least 2.5 million CDR3-containing paired-end reads were obtained from each sample. First-strand cDNA was synthesized from all RNA with the Mint cDNA synthesis kit, primed by a TRBC-specific oligonucleotide. Following uracil-DNA glycosylase treatment, a first 18-cycle PCR with universal primers M1SS and BC2_uni_R was performed on all cDNA. The study's processing was this. For normalization, 1 million high-quality reads were randomly selected from each sample, with every read carrying a distinct molecular identifier. Reads sharing molecular identifiers were discarded rather than binned into consensus sequences. MiTCR, set to a Q25 quality threshold and the strictest error-elimination algorithm, was used for CDR3 identification, clonotype clustering and error correction. A nonparametric unseen species model using Euler transformation provided a lower-bound estimate of total TCR beta diversity. TCRdb reprocessing: public reads trimmed at Q25 with fastp, clones called with MiXCR, in-frame beta chains kept. CDR3 protein duplicates are merged, each entry listing the most common genes and DNA. In this record, the V and J calls reflect TCRdb's handling and not the investigators' own analysis. Recorded for this sample are just under 550,000 distinct CDR3 sequences; 24% of them occurred a single time. In total, the top ten clones hold around 10% of the sample.

As for this clonotype: This receptor's antigen is unknown. There are no base qualities to consult, and no much larger clone falls within one base.

The full study reports these points: Since profiling was done on bulk unsorted PBMCs, naive and antigen-experienced compartments could not be conclusively compared. As age increased, observed TCR beta diversity per million T cells dropped in a roughly linear way, and a significant reduction was already evident by age 40. Donor CMV infection status was unknown, potentially confounding age-related changes in expanded clonotypes. Estimates of total diversity from one million sequenced T cells were regarded as lower bounds and underestimates. Compared with the aged group, more naive CD4+ T cells, fewer expanded clones and increased TCR diversity were shown by the long-lived group, suggesting age selection. There was a strong correlation between observed TCR beta diversity and the percentage of naive T cells measured by flow cytometry.

A further study also used this sample, focusing on T cells of mothers and their children. The second study reports: The donors were nine systemically healthy Caucasian individuals, made up of three mothers and their six children. cDNA synthesis used all of the extracted RNA, with roughly 1.5 ug of RNA in each 15 ul reaction. In the second PCR, the M1S primer added sample barcodes and 2-4 random nucleotides. More than 9.5 million TCR beta CDR3 reads were obtained from each mother, and about 3 million reads were obtained from each child. TCR recombination output is similarly shaped by thymic selection in related and unrelated pairs, with a minor effect exerted by inherited differences. Normalized repertoire overlap was always found to be slightly, but never significantly, higher in related mother-child pairs than in unrelated mother-child pairs. No persistent microchimeric T cell clones were detected, at a sensitivity of roughly 96 clones per million clonotypes. Deep NGS was used in the study to compare the TCR beta repertoires of mothers and children and to look for features that separate related mother-child pairs from unrelated individuals. On average, the children were about 12 +/- 4 years old, while the mothers were about 40 +/- 4 years old. Libraries were sequenced on Illumina HiSeq 2000 with 100+100 nt paired-end reads after adapter ligation with NEBNext reagents. To prevent cross-contamination, the mother and child libraries were prepared a month apart and were sequenced in separate runs. For each donor, somewhere between about 450,000 and 2,000,000 distinct TCR beta clonotypes were identified. Naive TCR beta clonotypes were estimated from low-frequency clonotypes matched to each donor's FACS-determined naive share, without sorting.

The sample comprised blood. The origin of this receptor is a boy aged 10-17 years in good health.

The DNA sequence is as follows: TGCGCCAGCAGCCAAGATTTGGGCAGAATAGAGACCCAGTACTTC. It encodes CASSQDLGRIETQYF. Recombination connected TRBV4-1 to TRBJ2-5, with the identity of the D gene unclear. The CDR3 runs 15 residues from the cysteine to the phenylalanine. Here the CDR3 DNA is all that survives: 45 bases in frame from base 1. In the germline V gene, CDR1 corresponds to MGHRA and CDR2 to YSYEKL. Trimming takes 0 bases from V and 4 bases from J, and the germline ends sit 12 bases apart.